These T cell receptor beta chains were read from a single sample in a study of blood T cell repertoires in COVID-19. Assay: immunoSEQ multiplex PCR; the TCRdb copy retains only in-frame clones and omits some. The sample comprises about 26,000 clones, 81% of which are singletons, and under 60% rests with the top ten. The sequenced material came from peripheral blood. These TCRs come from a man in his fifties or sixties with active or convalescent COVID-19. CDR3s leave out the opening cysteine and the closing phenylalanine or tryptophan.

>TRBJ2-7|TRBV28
ASSLSRGEQY
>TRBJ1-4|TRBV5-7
ASSSTGVGEKLF
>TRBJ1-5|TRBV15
ATSGHRAPNQPQH
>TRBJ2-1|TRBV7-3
ASSKDKGSSYNEQF
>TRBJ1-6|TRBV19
ASTSSPTGRNSPLH
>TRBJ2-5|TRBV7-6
ASSSSLLLETQY
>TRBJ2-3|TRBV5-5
ASNNDRGLTDTQY
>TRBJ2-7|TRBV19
ASSIRGAGRHYEQY
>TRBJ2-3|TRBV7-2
ASSSQLAGGSDTQY
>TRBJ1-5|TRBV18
ASSPRQGAAQPQH
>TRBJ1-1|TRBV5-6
ASSPRGGADTEAF
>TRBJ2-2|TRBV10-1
ASSDETLSGELF
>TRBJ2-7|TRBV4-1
ASSQASPSVGSYEQY